The 17 T cell receptor beta chains reported below all come from one sample, sequenced in a study of identifying expanded T cells in peripheral blood. Sequenced by immunoSEQ multiplex PCR; TCRdb stores in-frame clones only, minus some. The sample yields some 80,000 clones, 80% to 90% seen once. Material: blood. These TCRs come from a person between 18 and 75 years old in good health.

This rearrangement joins TRBV7-9 to TRBJ2-1; 7 bases fit TRBD2. J was trimmed by 4 bases and V by 1 base; bases with no gene match: 4. The germline V gene encodes CDR1 SEHNR and CDR2 FQNEAQ (reference sequence). The CDR3 covers 15 residues. As DNA, the CDR3 is TGTGCCAGCAGCTTAGGGATAGCGGGTTACAATGAGCAGTTCTTC. Translation gives CASSLGIAGYNEQFF.

The V gene is TRBV5-1, the J gene TRBJ1-4; TRBD1 agrees at 7 bases. CDR1 is SGHRS, CDR2 YFSETQ, per germline. This CDR3 comprises 18 residues. Germline trimming cut 4 bases from V and 1 base from J; bases unmatched to any gene: 13. This chain's CDR3 is CASSPDRETGETNEKLFF. As DNA, the CDR3 is TGCGCCAGCAGCCCCGACAGGGAAACTGGTGAAACTAATGAAAAACTGTTTTTT.

The chain recombines TRBV19 with TRBJ2-1; the D gene could be TRBD1 or TRBD2 (5 bases each). V lost 7 bases to trimming and J lost 5 bases, with 18 bases between them. The CDR3 loop spans 15 amino acids. Germline V gene sequence: CDR1 LNHDA, CDR2 SQIVND (reference sequence). The CDR3 sequence is CASMALIRGDNEQFF. Written as DNA, the CDR3 is TGTGCCAGTATGGCTTTAATCCGAGGGGACAATGAGCAGTTCTTC.

The chain uses TRBV18 and TRBJ1-2, with D unclear. The CDR3 totals 13 residues. V dropped 0 bases and J dropped 4 bases, with 6 bases sitting between them. The germline CDR1 and CDR2 sequences are KGHSH and LQKENI. CDR3 in amino acids: CASSPPAVYGYTF. CDR3 in DNA: TGTGCCAGCTCACCACCGGCAGTCTATGGCTACACCTTC.

The rearrangement joins TRBV7-3 to TRBJ1-1, with D uncertain. Germline assignment: CDR1 SGHTA and CDR2 FQGTGA. V lost 4 bases, J lost 0 bases, and 12 bases lay in between. The length of the CDR3 is 15 residues. The CDR3 sequence is CASSSQRGLNTEAFF. Here the CDR3 DNA reads TGTGCCAGCAGCTCCCAACGGGGATTGAACACTGAAGCTTTCTTT.

This sequence joins TRBV5-5 and TRBJ2-2; 11 nucleotides align to TRBD1. Germline loops: CDR1 SGHKS, CDR2 YYEKEE (reference sequence). The CDR3 covers 15 residues. V dropped 5 bases and J dropped 4; count of bases not matched to a gene: 4. The CDR3 DNA is TGTGCCAGCAGGGCCGGGACAGGGGGCACCGGGGAGCTGTTTTTT. It translates to CASRAGTGGTGELFF.

The CDR3 DNA reads as TGCGCCAGCAGCTTGGACAGTATCTTCGATGGCTACACCTTC. This sequence encodes CASSLDSIFDGYTF. The V call is TRBV5-1, the J call TRBJ1-2; no firm D call. The CDR3 extends over 14 amino acids. Trimming cost V 0 bases and J 6 bases, with 12 bases left between them. CDR1 is SGHRS, CDR2 YFSETQ, per germline.

The chain joins TRBV10-2 to TRBJ1-1; D gene uncertain. The CDR3 spans 14 residues. In germline, CDR1 is WSHSY, CDR2 SAAADI. The V end lost 2 bases, the J end lost 5 bases, and 12 bases lay between the germline ends. The CDR3 protein is CASSELGVRTEAFF. The CDR3 region has the DNA TGCGCCAGCAGTGAGCTCGGAGTACGGACTGAAGCTTTCTTT.

The J gene is TRBJ2-3, the V gene TRBV2; D possibly corresponds to TRBD2 (5 bases). The ends were cut back, 6 bases at V and 9 bases at J, with 19 bases in the middle. This CDR3 is built from 14 residues. Germline CDR1 reads SNHLY; CDR2 reads FYNNEI. CDR3 in DNA: TGTGCCAGCAGCCGAAACTCCGTTTCGGGGACGCAGTATTTT. Residues: CASSRNSVSGTQYF.

The V call is TRBV11-2, the J call TRBJ1-1, with D possibly being TRBD1 (6 bases). V was trimmed by 4 bases and J by 7 bases, leaving 16 bases between them. The CDR3 runs 14 residues. Germline V CDR1 and CDR2: SGHAT, FQNNGV. CDR3 residues: CASSSQGQPIEAFF. For the CDR3, the DNA is TGTGCCAGCAGCTCTCAGGGGCAACCAATTGAAGCTTTCTTT.

J is TRBJ2-5 and V is TRBV12-5, with D hard to call. V shed 1 base and J shed 2 bases, with 2 bases lying between them. The CDR3 is made up of 12 amino acids. Germline assignment: CDR1 LGHNT and CDR2 FRNRAP. The CDR3 region has the DNA TGTGCTAGTGGTTTGGATCAAGAGACCCAGTACTTC. Residues: CASGLDQETQYF.

The chain uses TRBV6-5 and TRBJ2-7, with D perhaps TRBD1 or TRBD2 (7 bases each). Germline V gene lookup returns CDR1 MNHEY and CDR2 SVGAGI. The CDR3 spans 15 residues. With 0 bases removed from V and 3 bases from J, the gap between germline ends came to 12 bases. Here the CDR3 reads CASSYSAGDSYEQYF. Here the CDR3 DNA reads TGTGCCAGCAGTTACTCGGCGGGGGACAGCTACGAGCAGTACTTC.

The chain uses TRBV11-2 and TRBJ2-2, with TRBD2 identical over 10 bases. Trimming took 4 bases from V and 4 from J; bases not matched to a gene: 3. CDR1 is SGHAT and CDR2 is FQNNGV in the germline V gene. The CDR3 covers 15 residues. The CDR3: CASSWASGSTGELFF. For the CDR3, the DNA is TGTGCCAGCAGCTGGGCTAGCGGGAGCACCGGGGAGCTGTTTTTT.

The chain couples TRBV30 to TRBJ1-1, with D possibly TRBD1 on 5 matching bases. V was cut by 1 base and J by 2 bases, with 14 bases left in between. Germline V gene data show CDR1 as GTSNPN and CDR2 as SVGIG (reference sequence). This CDR3 contains 15 residues. Here the CDR3 reads CAWSALRGGNTEAFF. In DNA, the CDR3 is TGTGCCTGGAGTGCTCTCCGGGGGGGAAACACTGAAGCTTTCTTT.

The chain is built from TRBV7-2 and TRBJ1-5, with 10 bases aligning to TRBD1. The length of the CDR3 is 13 residues. CDR1 and CDR2 (germline): SGHTA, FQGNSA. The V segment lost 6 bases and the J segment 7 bases; nucleotides outside the gene matches: 3. The CDR3 protein is CASRRDRGQPQHF. The CDR3 DNA follows: TGTGCCAGCAGACGGGACAGGGGCCAGCCCCAGCATTTT.

The J gene is TRBJ2-7, the V gene TRBV18; TRBD2 matches 8 bases. The CDR3 has 16 residues. CDR1 is KGHSH, CDR2 LQKENI, per germline. With 2 bases clipped from V and 7 bases from J, the junction kept 13 bases outside the gene matches. In nucleotides, the CDR3 is TGTGCCAGCTCACCAATGGAGGCGAGCGGGGGATCGGAGCAGTACTTC. This codes for CASSPMEASGGSEQYF.

The chain links TRBV6-1 to TRBJ2-7; 7 bases are a match to TRBD2. The CDR3 length is 15 residues. V was clipped by 8 bases and J by 3 bases; unmatched bases: 13. Germline V gives CDR1 MNHNS, CDR2 SASEGT. The CDR3 region has the DNA TGTGCCAGCTGTACGGGCATCGGCGGGAGCTACGAGCAGTACTTC. This sequence encodes CASCTGIGGSYEQYF.